This is a list of T cell receptor beta chains from one sample in a study of T cell responses to AZD1222 COVID-19 vaccine. TCRdb's table, derived via immunoSEQ multiplex PCR, lists solely in-frame clones and lacks some. The table includes about 140,000 clones, 75% to 90% detected once. Material: peripheral blood, obtained on day 0 of AZD1222 vaccination. These receptors were taken from an adult in good health. CDR3s include the opening cysteine and the closing phenylalanine or tryptophan. A D gene is named only where the DNA matches it firmly. Rows may omit the clone size; those that give it use once, few, many or a size class.

length	D	V	J	size	DNA	CDR3
14	.	TRBV28	TRBJ2-1	.	TGTGCCAGCAAAGAGGCCAGCTCCTACAATGAGCAGTTCTTC	CASKEASSYNEQFF
14	.	TRBV3-1/TRBV3-2	TRBJ2-1	.	TGTGCCAGCAGCCAAGGTAACTTCGACAATGAGCAGTTCTTC	CASSQGNFDNEQFF
16	.	TRBV18	TRBJ1-1	.	TGTGCCAGCTCACCAAGGGTCGGGGATCGGAACACTGAAGCTTTCTTT	CASSPRVGDRNTEAFF
13	.	TRBV6-5	TRBJ1-1	.	TGTGCCAGCAGTTACAACAGGAACACTGAAGCTTTCTTT	CASSYNRNTEAFF
14	.	TRBV21-1	TRBJ1-1	.	TGTGCCAGCAGCGACCGGTGGAGGAACACTGAAGCTTTCTTT	CASSDRWRNTEAFF
12	.	TRBV7-2	TRBJ1-2	.	TGTGCCAGCAGCCTAGGAAGCTATGGCTACACCTTC	CASSLGSYGYTF
16	.	TRBV6-6	TRBJ1-4	.	TGTGCCAGCAGTTACATCACGGGCAGTCTTAATGAAAAACTGTTTTTT	CASSYITGSLNEKLFF
15	.	TRBV5-1	TRBJ2-5	.	TGCGCCAGCAGCTTACAAACTAGCAACCAAGAGACCCAGTACTTC	CASSLQTSNQETQYF
15	.	TRBV14	TRBJ1-2	.	TGTGCCAGCAGCCAAGAGGTTACAAGGAAACGTGGCTACACCTTC	CASSQEVTRKRGYTF
15	TRBD1	TRBV27	TRBJ2-7	few	TGTGCCAGCAGTTTTTTCCCCCGGACAGGGGCCGAGCAGTACTTC	CASSFFPRTGAEQYF
16	.	TRBV6-1	TRBJ2-5	.	TGTGCCAGCAGTGACTGGTTAGGGTCGACCCTGGAGACCCAGTACTTC	CASSDWLGSTLETQYF
14	.	TRBV5-6	TRBJ2-4	.	TGTGCCAGCAGCGCGACTAGGGGTGGGAACATTCAGTACTTC	CASSATRGGNIQYF
14	TRBD1	TRBV7-8	TRBJ1-1	.	TGTGCCAGCAGTCTTGGACAGGGGGCCTCTGAAGCTTTCTTT	CASSLGQGASEAFF
13	TRBD1	TRBV7-9	TRBJ1-3	.	TGTGCCAGTGGGACAGGGGCTGGAAACACCATATATTTT	CASGTGAGNTIYF